Detailed here is one TCR beta chain. The clone's antigen remains unknown. One end of the junction is discordant with germline, which a read error may explain. Read against the paper, the sample's treatment or condition label means: approximately 18 received Ad26.COV2.S at low or high dose, single or two shots; 5 received placebo; per-sample allocation not given. For vaccine and placebo recipients, the sequenced repertoires came from samples collected on day 63 after the first injection. Cohort 1b enrolled 20 to 30 adults aged 18-55 years at a single site in Boston, USA, between 29 July and 7 August 2020. Ad26.COV2.S consisted of a replication-incompetent adenovirus type 26 vector by which a prefusion-stabilized SARS-CoV-2 spike protein from the original Wuhan strain was expressed. This entry belongs to a study of Ad26.COV2.S vaccination and SARS-CoV-2 variants (dated by TCRdb to the early 2020s). For the study in its entirety: Vaccine-arm donors came from COV1001, a multicentre, randomized, double-blind, placebo-controlled phase I-IIa trial of Ad26.COV2.S in healthy adults. Ad26.COV2.S was given intramuscularly at 5x10^10 or 1x10^11 viral particles, as a single shot or as two shots 56 days apart. Trial participants were randomized into five groups of five: low-dose or high-dose Ad26.COV2.S given once or twice, or placebo on both occasions. TCRbeta repertoire sequencing was used to assess the specificity and breadth of SARS-CoV-2-reactive T cell receptors after Ad26.COV2.S vaccination. Investigators remained blinded to trial group allocation during experiments and outcome assessment. A total of roughly 30 samples were included in the TCR-sequenced set, comprising some 20 Ad26.COV2.S vaccine recipients, 5 placebo recipients and 8 SARS-CoV-2 convalescent individuals.

The immunoSEQ Assay was used to sequence TCRbeta CDR3 regions. After extraction, genomic DNA underwent amplification by bias-controlled multiplex PCR, followed by high-throughput sequencing. In the original analysis: To quantify the absolute abundance of every unique TCRbeta CDR3 region, sequences were collapsed and filtered. T cell fraction was estimated by normalizing TCRbeta template counts to usable DNA, with usable DNA measured through amplification of reference genes found in all nucleated cells. Repertoire TCRs were annotated as SARS-CoV-2-specific when V gene, CDR3 amino acid sequence and J gene were exactly matched to a known reactive TCR set. The reference SARS-CoV-2 TCR set was derived from MIRA and filtered for enrichment in COVID-19-positive ImmuneCODE repertoires, a step that removed public or cross-reactive TCRs. Based on the MIRA antigens, annotated TCRs were further analysed at the level of specific ORF or position within ORF. Breadth was defined as annotated unique rearrangements over total unique productive rearrangements; depth was the summed frequency of those rearrangements. Two-sided Wilcoxon rank-sum tests were applied when comparing TCR breadth between groups. TCRdb took over this immuneACCESS table, retaining in-frame rearrangements with V and J assigned. Such tables are incomplete; in checked studies, under half of the missing clones stem from an unresolved V gene, and the remainder is unexplained. The V and J calls and the clone size are those of that table, but D and trimming were determined from the DNA. The sample table lists 400,000 to 450,000 clones, roughly 90% of them with a count of one. The top ten hold under 2% of the sample.

CDR1 and CDR2 (LNHDA, SQIVND) derive from the germline V gene (reference sequence). CDR3 length: 13 amino acids, cysteine to phenylalanine. CDR3 DNA is the only sequence kept; it has 39 bases, read in frame from the first base. Broad study findings and their caveats: The study was not powered for comparison of responses between vaccine doses or regimens. Comparable non-spike TCR breadth was observed between vaccine and placebo recipients, consistent with only spike being contained in the vaccine. Ad26.COV2.S recipients had higher spike-specific TCR breadth than placebo recipients (P = 0.0014). It was noted by the authors that total T cell responses may have been underestimated by the TCR breadth and depth analyses. After vaccination, spike-specific CD8+ and CD4+ T cell responses were reported to show substantial breadth.

The sample in question was peripheral blood, obtained in a trial of Ad26.COV2.S vaccine versus placebo. The rearranged chain carries TRBV19 and TRBJ2-7; TRBD1 matches 11 bases in the middle. This receptor was taken from a person aged 18-65 years who received the Ad26.COV2.S COVID-19 vaccine or a placebo. The CDR3 region has the sequence CSSGTGGSYEQYF. The DNA is as follows: TGCTCCTCCGGGACAGGGGGCTCCTACGAGCAGTACTTC.